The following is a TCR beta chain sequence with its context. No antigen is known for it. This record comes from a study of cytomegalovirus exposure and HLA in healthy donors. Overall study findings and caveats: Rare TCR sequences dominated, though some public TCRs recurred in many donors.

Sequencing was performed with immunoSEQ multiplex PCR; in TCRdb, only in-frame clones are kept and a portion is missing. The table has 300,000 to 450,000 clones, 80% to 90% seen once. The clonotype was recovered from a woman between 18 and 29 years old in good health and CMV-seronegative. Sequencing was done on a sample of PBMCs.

CDR3 nucleotide sequence: TGTGCCAGTAGTATACTCGCGGGAGGGCCAGAAGAGCAGTACTTC. Amino acid sequence: CASSILAGGPEEQYF. This chain connects TRBV19 to TRBJ2-7, with TRBD2 matching over 9 bases. CDR1 and CDR2 (germline): LNHDA, SQIVND (reference sequence). This CDR3 contains 15 residues. The junction had 9 bases not matched to a gene; V was cut back by 2 bases and J by 7 bases.